This TCR beta chain was profiled in a study of blood T cell repertoires in COVID-19. Study-wide background: The United States, Italy and Spain were the sources of the acute and convalescent COVID-19 samples. Sources were T cells, B-cell-depleted T cells, or PBMCs; the material itself was cDNA or gDNA.

This CDR3 spans 14 amino acids. Germline CDR1 is SNHLY and CDR2 is FYNNEI. V was cut by 6 bases and J by 4 bases, with 15 bases left in between. The authors' processing: Amplifying reference gene primers gave estimates of nucleated cell counts. Clones were read by immunoSEQ multiplex PCR, and TCRdb kept only the in-frame ones, dropping some. V, J and clone size derive from that table, while D and trimming were established from the DNA sequence. The table lists some 110,000 clones, more than 60% of them singletons. This chain links TRBV2 with TRBJ2-5; maybe TRBD1 (6 bases). The sequenced material came from peripheral blood. This clonotype was sampled from a man aged 70-80 years with acute or convalescent COVID-19. CDR3 DNA: TGTGCCAGCAGAAGGACAGTGGCAGGAGAGACCCAGTACTTC. It translates to CASRRTVAGETQYF.